These 12 T cell receptor beta chains originate from one sample sequenced in a study of T cell changes during pregnancy in multiple sclerosis. Libraries were prepared by immunoSEQ multiplex PCR; TCRdb keeps only in-frame clonotypes and omits some of them. Seen here are approximately 46,000 clones, 75% to 90% observed once, and the top ten hold 8.3%. The sample was CD8+ T cells from peripheral blood mononuclear cells, taken in the second trimester of pregnancy. The receptors stem from a female donor with multiple sclerosis, enrolled in a pregnancy study.

The chain couples TRBV9 to TRBJ2-7; 12 nucleotides agree with TRBD2. Trimming at V came to 0 bases and at J to 7 bases, leaving 2 bases not matched to a gene. CDR1 and CDR2 from the germline V gene are SGDLS and YYNGEE. The CDR3 is 14 residues long. CDR3 in amino acids: CASSVGLAGVEQYF. CDR3 bases: TGTGCCAGCAGCGTAGGACTAGCGGGGGTAGAGCAGTACTTC.

The CDR3 nucleotides are TGTGCCAGCAGCCCTACGCCCGATGAGCAGTTCTTC. The encoded protein is CASSPTPDEQFF. The chain has TRBV11-2 and TRBJ2-1; D is uncertain. CDR1 is SGHAT and CDR2 is FQNNGV in the germline V gene. V was shortened by 5 bases and J by 8 bases, with 10 bases between the two germline ends. CDR3 length: 12 amino acids. Looking up the rest from reference TRBV11-2 and TRBJ2-1 gives the full variable domain: EAGVAQSPRYKIIEKRQSVAFWCNPISGHATLYWYQQILGQGPKLLIQFQNNGVVDDSQLPKDRFSAERLKGVDSTLKIQPAKLEDSAVYLCASSPTPDEQFFGPGTRLTVL.

The chain carries TRBV9 and TRBJ1-1; D uncertain. Trimming took 4 bases from V and 3 from J, leaving 16 bases between them. The CDR3 has 15 amino acids. The germline V gene has CDR1 SGDLS and CDR2 YYNGEE. CDR3 protein: CASSPHMVRDTEAFF. In nucleotides, the CDR3 is TGTGCCAGCAGCCCCCATATGGTGAGGGACACTGAAGCTTTCTTT.

The chain couples TRBV5-1 to TRBJ2-7, with 8 bases matching TRBD2. Germline CDR1 is SGHRS and CDR2 is YFSETQ. Trimming at V came to 0 bases and at J to 2 bases, leaving 4 bases not matched to a gene. This CDR3 spans 15 amino acids. The CDR3 DNA reads TGCGCCAGCAGCTTGGAGGCGGGGGGACCCTACGAGCAGTACTTC. The encoded protein is CASSLEAGGPYEQYF.

This clone was detected once. The chain has TRBV5-8 and TRBJ2-7, with D perhaps TRBD2 (6 bases). V lost 1 base, J lost 2 bases, and 13 bases lay in between. The V gene's germline CDR1 is SGHTS and CDR2 YDEGEE. The CDR3 is 15 amino acids. CDR3 region: CASSLKGLLTYEQYF. DNA of the CDR3: TGTGCCAGCAGCTTGAAGGGACTGCTAACCTACGAGCAGTACTTC.

The CDR3 protein is CASRGDREVDEQFF. The CDR3 DNA sequence: TGTGCCAGCAGAGGGGACAGGGAAGTAGATGAGCAGTTCTTC. The rearrangement links TRBV6-4 to TRBJ2-1; TRBD1 matches at 9 bases. V lost 6 bases, J lost 8 bases, and 8 bases stayed unmatched. Germline V lookup: CDR1 MRHNA, CDR2 SNTAGT. This CDR3 contains 14 residues.

This chain links TRBV7-8 with TRBJ1-3; unclear D gene. The CDR3 is made up of 14 amino acids. V shed 3 bases and J shed 2 bases, with 8 bases lying between them. The germline V gene encodes CDR1 SGHVS and CDR2 FQNEAQ. In DNA, the CDR3 is TGTGCCAGCAGCTTGGCCCTGCCTGGAAACACCATATATTTT. As protein: CASSLALPGNTIYF.

The chain recombines TRBV5-4 with TRBJ2-7, with D perhaps TRBD1 (6 bases). Trimming took 3 bases from V and 0 from J, leaving 10 bases between them. Germline V CDR1 and CDR2: SGHNT, YYREEE (reference sequence). The CDR3 consists of 14 residues. CDR3 nucleotide sequence: TGTGCCAGCAGCTCGACAGGTTCCTCCTACGAGCAGTACTTC. It codes for CASSSTGSSYEQYF. Looking up the rest from reference TRBV5-4 and TRBJ2-7 gives the full variable domain: ETGVTQSPTHLIKTRGQQVTLRCSSQSGHNTVSWYQQALGQGPQFIFQYYREEENGRGNFPPRFSGLQFPNYSSELNVNALELDDSALYLCASSSTGSSYEQYFGPGTRLTVT.

As to this clone: Different DNA sequences within this sample yield the same CDR3. The genes are TRBV7-9 and TRBJ1-5; D call uncertain. The V end was cut by 1 base, the J end by 4 bases, with 8 bases between. CDR3 length: 14 residues. CDR1 is SEHNR and CDR2 is FQNEAQ in the germline V gene (reference sequence). This CDR3 is CASSLGAGNQPQHF. Here the CDR3 DNA reads TGTGCCAGCAGCTTAGGGGCGGGTAATCAGCCCCAGCATTTT.

This sequence joins TRBV11-1 and TRBJ1-1, with D perhaps TRBD1 (5 bases). Between the trimmed V and J ends, which lost 1 base and 4 bases, there was a span of 13 bases. The length of the CDR3 is 15 residues. Per the germline V gene, CDR1 is SGHAT and CDR2 is FQDESV (reference sequence). The CDR3 DNA sequence: TGTGCCAGCAGCTTAGGGGGCGGTCGTTTCACTGAAGCTTTCTTT. Translated, it gives CASSLGGGRFTEAFF.

This chain joins TRBV5-5 and TRBJ1-1; D unclear. This CDR3 has 16 amino acids. Germline CDR1 SGHKS, CDR2 YYEKEE (reference sequence). V lost 4 bases, J lost 0 bases, and 16 bases lay in between. CDR3 sequence reads: CASSPKLQEMNTEAFF. CDR3 DNA sequence: TGTGCCAGCAGCCCAAAACTACAAGAGATGAACACTGAAGCTTTCTTT.

This clone was picked up a small number of times. The CDR3 sequence is CASSRTGAAGYTF. In DNA form, the CDR3 reads TGTGCCAGTAGCCGGACAGGGGCGGCTGGCTACACCTTC. This chain uses TRBV19 with TRBJ1-2; TRBD1 matches at 9 bases. The germline CDR1 and CDR2 sequences are LNHDA and SQIVND (reference sequence). The J segment lost 7 bases and the V segment lost 6 bases, leaving 6 bases of the junction unmatched. This CDR3 is 13 amino acids long.